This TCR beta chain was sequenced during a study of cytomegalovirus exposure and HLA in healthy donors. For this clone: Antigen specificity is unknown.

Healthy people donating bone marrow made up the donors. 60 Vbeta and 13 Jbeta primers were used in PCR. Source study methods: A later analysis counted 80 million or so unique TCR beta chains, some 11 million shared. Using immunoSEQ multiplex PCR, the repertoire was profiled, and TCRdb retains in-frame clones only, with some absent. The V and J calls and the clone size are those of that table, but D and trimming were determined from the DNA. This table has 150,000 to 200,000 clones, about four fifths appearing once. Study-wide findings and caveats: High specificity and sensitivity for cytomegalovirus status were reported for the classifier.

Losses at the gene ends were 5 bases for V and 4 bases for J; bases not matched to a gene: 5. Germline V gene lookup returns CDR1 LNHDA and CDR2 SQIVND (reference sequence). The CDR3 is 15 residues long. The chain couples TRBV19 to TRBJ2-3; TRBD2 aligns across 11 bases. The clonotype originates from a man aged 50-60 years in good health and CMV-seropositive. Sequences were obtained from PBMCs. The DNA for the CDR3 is TGTGCCAGTAGTGTGCTAGCGGGAGGTGCAGATACGCAGTATTTT. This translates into CASSVLAGGADTQYF.